One and the same sample provided the 20 T cell receptor beta chains below, sequenced in a study of CD8 T cells in Susac syndrome. A quantity of about 0.5 to 1 ug RNA underwent reverse transcription using random hexamers. TCRdb processed the immunoSEQ multiplex PCR reads anew with MiXCR; each CDR3 protein has one entry. The table has roughly 140,000 distinct CDR3 sequences, under 97% seen once. Sequenced material: CD4+ T cells from PBMCs. Receptors were obtained from a human donor with Susac syndrome.

The chain employs TRBV12-3 or TRBV12-4 and TRBJ2-7, with TRBD2 as a possible D gene (5 bases). Trimming took 3 bases from V and 0 from J, leaving 9 bases between them. This CDR3 has 14 residues. CDR3 DNA: TGTGCCAGCAGTTTCCCGGCGGGCTCCTACGAGCAGTACTTC. Protein: CASSFPAGSYEQYF.

The chain links TRBV11-2 to TRBJ2-3; D is uncertain. The CDR3 is 11 amino acids. The germline V and J ends were trimmed by 5 bases and 6 bases, with 6 bases remaining between them. Germline CDR1 SGHAT, CDR2 FQNNGV. CDR3 region: CASSKMDTQYF. CDR3 nucleotide sequence: TGTGCCAGCAGCAAGATGGATACGCAGTATTTT. Filled out from reference TRBV11-2 and TRBJ2-3, the complete variable domain reads EAGVAQSPRYKIIEKRQSVAFWCNPISGHATLYWYQQILGQGPKLLIQFQNNGVVDDSQLPKDRFSAERLKGVDSTLKIQPAKLEDSAVYLCASSKMDTQYFGPGTRLTVL.

V usage is TRBV7-2 and J usage is TRBJ2-7; 8 bases are a match to TRBD2. Germline CDR1 is SGHTA and CDR2 is FQGNSA. There are 15 residues in the CDR3. J was trimmed by 0 bases and V by 2 bases; bases with no gene match: 3. The CDR3 spells CASSLQTSASYEQYF. The CDR3 DNA sequence: TGTGCCAGCAGCTTACAGACTAGCGCCTCCTACGAGCAGTACTTC.

J is TRBJ2-3 and V is TRBV7-9, with 7 bases lining up with TRBD1. Germline values: CDR1 SEHNR, CDR2 FQNEAQ (reference sequence). Trimming at V came to 5 bases and at J to 1 base, leaving 12 bases not matched to a gene. This CDR3 is 17 amino acids long. The CDR3 loop reads CASSRGQDRVGTDTQYF. The CDR3 DNA reads TGTGCCAGCAGCCGCGGACAGGATCGAGTGGGCACAGATACGCAGTATTTT.

The V and J genes are TRBV18 and TRBJ2-3; D not certain. V shed 3 bases and J shed 7 bases, with 20 bases lying between them. The CDR3 loop spans 16 amino acids. CDR1 is KGHSH, CDR2 LQKENI, per germline. The CDR3 region has the DNA TGTGCCAGCTCACCGCTTCAAAACCGGCTGGCAAATACGCAGTATTTT. It encodes CASSPLQNRLANTQYF. Using reference TRBV18 and TRBJ2-3 for the parts outside the CDR3, the full variable domain is NAGVMQNPRHLVRRRGQEARLRCSPMKGHSHVYWYRQLPEEGLKFMVYLQKENIIDESGMPKERFSAEFPKEGPSILRIQQVVRGDSAAYFCASSPLQNRLANTQYFGPGTRLTVL.

Only one count was recorded for this clonotype. The chain has TRBV7-3 and TRBJ2-1, with D tentatively TRBD1 (5 bases). The V end lost 5 bases, the J end lost 9 bases, and 14 bases lay between the germline ends. The CDR3 length is 13 residues. Germline V lookup: CDR1 SGHTA, CDR2 FQGTGA. The CDR3 DNA sequence: TGTGCCAGCAGCAAAGGGGCGGACCGTGAGCAGTTCTTC. Translated: CASSKGADREQFF.

This chain uses TRBV28 with TRBJ2-4; no firm D call. Germline V lookup: CDR1 MDHEN, CDR2 SYDVKM. CDR3 length equals 16 residues. The V end was cut by 6 bases, the J end by 0 bases, with 15 bases between. CDR3 nucleotides: TGTGCCAGCAGACCCCCCCTGGCCCAAGCCAAAAACATTCAGTACTTC. Amino acid sequence: CASRPPLAQAKNIQYF.

This sequence joins TRBV11-1 and TRBJ1-1; D perhaps matches TRBD1 (6 bases). Germline CDR1 and CDR2: SGHAT and FQDESV (reference sequence). The CDR3 loop spans 13 amino acids. Trimming removed 5 bases at V and 0 bases at J, with 7 bases between. CDR3 loop: CASSGGMNTEAFF. In nucleotides, the CDR3 is TGTGCCAGCAGCGGGGGCATGAACACTGAAGCTTTCTTT.

This sequence joins TRBV7-9 and TRBJ2-1, with a weak D call TRBD1 (5 bases). Germline V gene data show CDR1 as SEHNR and CDR2 as FQNEAQ (reference sequence). V lost 10 bases and J 12 bases, leaving 19 bases between the germline ends. The CDR3 spans 12 residues. The CDR3 bases are TGTGCCACGCAAGGGGATGAGACGGGGCAGTTCTTC. Its translation is CATQGDETGQFF.

The J gene is TRBJ2-3, the V gene TRBV5-6; D gene uncertain. The CDR3 consists of 15 residues. Trimming stripped 0 bases from V and 1 base from J, with 9 bases between. Germline CDR1 and CDR2: SGHDT and YYEEEE. For the CDR3, the DNA is TGTGCCAGCAGCTTGGGCCAGACCGGCACAGATACGCAGTATTTT. Translation: CASSLGQTGTDTQYF. Full variable domain (rest looked up from reference TRBV5-6 and TRBJ2-3): DAGVTQSPTHLIKTRGQQVTLRCSPKSGHDTVSWYQQALGQGPQFIFQYYEEEERQRGNFPDRFSGHQFPNYSSELNVNALLLGDSALYLCASSLGQTGTDTQYFGPGTRLTVL.

The V gene is TRBV20-1, the J gene TRBJ1-6; D gene unclear. Trimming removed 2 bases at V and 0 bases at J, with 8 bases between. Looked up from germline, CDR1 is DFQATT and CDR2 is SNEGSKA (reference sequence). This CDR3 has 15 amino acids. CDR3 DNA sequence: TGCAGTGCTAGATCAGCGAGCTCCTATAATTCACCCCTCCACTTT. The encoded protein is CSARSASSYNSPLHF.

The J gene is TRBJ2-7, the V gene TRBV7-2, with TRBD1 matching over 7 bases. The ends lost 0 bases at V and 2 bases at J; junction bases unmatched: 4. The CDR3 runs to 15 residues. Germline loops: CDR1 SGHTA, CDR2 FQGNSA. The CDR3 nucleotides are TGTGCCAGCAGCTTAGCACAGGGGCCCCCCTACGAGCAGTACTTC. Protein product: CASSLAQGPPYEQYF.

The chain employs TRBV24-1 and TRBJ2-1, with D possibly matching TRBD2 (5 bases). The CDR3 is made up of 13 amino acids. V was shortened by 4 bases and J by 5 bases, with 8 bases between the two germline ends. Per germline, CDR1 KGHDR and CDR2 SFDVKD. The CDR3 DNA reads TGTGCCACCAGTGAGGAGGAGGACAATGAGCAGTTCTTC. Translation: CATSEEEDNEQFF.

The chain has TRBV9 and TRBJ2-7; TRBD2 agrees at 7 bases. With V trimmed by 3 bases and J by 6 bases, 9 bases remained unmatched. CDR3 length: 14 residues. Germline loops: CDR1 SGDLS, CDR2 YYNGEE. CDR3 bases: TGTGCCAGCAGCGCCGGGACTACCGCTCGCGAGCAGTACTTC. It encodes CASSAGTTAREQYF.

This chain joins TRBV18 and TRBJ2-3, with D perhaps matching TRBD1 or TRBD2 (6 bases each). Germline CDR1 reads KGHSH; CDR2 reads LQKENI. The CDR3 spans 15 residues. Trimming took 1 base from V and 2 from J, leaving 10 bases between them. CDR3 in amino acids: CASSPQGGNTDTQYF. The CDR3, as DNA: TGTGCCAGCTCACCACAGGGGGGAAACACAGATACGCAGTATTTT.

V gene TRBV9 combines with J gene TRBJ1-2; D not resolved. CDR3 length: 14 residues. The V end was cut by 4 bases, the J end by 5 bases, with 15 bases between. Looked up from germline, CDR1 is SGDLS and CDR2 is YYNGEE. CDR3 DNA sequence: TGTGCCAGCAGCCGTAGTTACAGAGAGTATGGCTACACCTTC. It translates to CASSRSYREYGYTF. Looking up the rest from reference TRBV9 and TRBJ1-2 gives the full variable domain: DSGVTQTPKHLITATGQRVTLRCSPRSGDLSVYWYQQSLDQGLQFLIQYYNGEERAKGNILERFSAQQFPDLHSELNLSSLELGDSALYFCASSRSYREYGYTFGSGTRLTVV.

This rearrangement joins TRBV20-1 to TRBJ1-2, with D uncertain. V gave up 5 bases and J gave up 8 bases, with 6 bases separating them. Looked up from germline, CDR1 is DFQATT and CDR2 is SNEGSKA (reference sequence). This CDR3 has 9 residues. CDR3 amino acids: CSAPRGYTF. CDR3 bases: TGCAGTGCTCCGCGGGGCTACACCTTC.

The CDR3 bases are TGTGCCAGCAGTTTACGGCCAGCGCCGGCAAACTATGGCTACACCTTC. This codes for CASSLRPAPANYGYTF. The chain uses TRBV27 and TRBJ1-2; D call uncertain. The V gene's germline CDR1 is MNHEY and CDR2 SMNVEV (reference sequence). This CDR3 has 16 amino acids. The V and J ends lost 2 bases and 2 bases respectively, with 15 bases between them.

This clonotype has a single count. The chain is built from TRBV20-1 and TRBJ2-5; D gene ambiguous. CDR1 is DFQATT and CDR2 is SNEGSKA in the germline V gene (reference sequence). This CDR3 is built from 11 residues. The CDR3 sequence is CSVRPYGTQYF. The CDR3 DNA follows: TGCAGCGTTAGACCTTACGGGACCCAGTACTTC.

The V call is TRBV2, the J call TRBJ1-1; D is unclear. Between the trimmed V and J ends, which lost 6 bases and 1 base, there was a span of 12 bases. This CDR3 has 14 residues. Germline CDR1 is SNHLY and CDR2 is FYNNEI. The DNA of the CDR3 is TGTGCCAGCAGAAGGCTCCTTGGGAACACTGAAGCTTTCTTT. It is translated as CASRRLLGNTEAFF.